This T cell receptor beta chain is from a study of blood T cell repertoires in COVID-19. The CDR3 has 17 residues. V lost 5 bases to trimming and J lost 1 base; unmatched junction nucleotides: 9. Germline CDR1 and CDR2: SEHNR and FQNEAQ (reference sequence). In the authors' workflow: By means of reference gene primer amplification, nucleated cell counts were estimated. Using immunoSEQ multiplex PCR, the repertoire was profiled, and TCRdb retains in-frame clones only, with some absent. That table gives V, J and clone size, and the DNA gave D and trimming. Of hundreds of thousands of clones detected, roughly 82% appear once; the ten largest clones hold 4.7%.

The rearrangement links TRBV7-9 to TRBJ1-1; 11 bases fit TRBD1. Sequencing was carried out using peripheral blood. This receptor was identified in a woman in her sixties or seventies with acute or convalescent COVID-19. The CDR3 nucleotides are TGTGCCAGCAGCCGCACCGGGACAGGGGGTCAGAACACTGAAGCTTTCTTT. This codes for CASSRTGTGGQNTEAFF.